What follows describes a single TCR beta chain. Antigen unknown. This CDR3 is built from 17 residues. J gave up 7 bases and V 4 bases, and 16 bases lay outside the gene matches. Germline V lookup: CDR1 SQVTM, CDR2 ANQGSEA. Produced via immunoSEQ multiplex PCR; TCRdb's table is partial and in-frame only. The table has approximately 330,000 clones, around 67% seen once. These data are taken from a study of shared clonotypes between healthy human individuals. Study findings and constraints: It was expected that sequencing depth would affect clonotype sharing among donors.

Investigators divided CD4+ cells into CD45RA+ naive and CD45RA-negative memory subsets. The sample taken for sequencing was memory CD4+ T cells sorted from blood. Subset described: CD45RA-negative fraction. The chain joins TRBV29-1 to TRBJ2-1, with TRBD2 matching over 10 bases. The clonotype originates from a man younger than 40 in good health. CDR3 residues: CSVARLAGQLRANEQFF. CDR3 DNA sequence: TGCAGCGTTGCTCGACTAGCGGGCCAGCTCCGGGCGAATGAGCAGTTCTTC.